The 8 T cell receptor beta chains below come from one sample, sequenced in a study of blood T cells in healthy people across ages. PCR was performed a second time for about 7 to 12 cycles using a sample-barcoded 5' primer and a J-beta primer mix. One entry per CDR3 protein results from TCRdb running MiXCR on the 5' RACE reads. The sample carries some 1.5 million distinct CDR3 sequences, about 30% recorded once. Material: blood. All receptors come from a woman in her 30s in good health.

This clonotype occurred a few times. This chain links TRBV25-1 with TRBJ2-7, with TRBD2 identical over 8 bases. V lost 3 bases, J lost 7 bases, and 8 bases stayed unmatched. From germline, CDR1 is MGHDK and CDR2 SYGVNS. The CDR3 is made up of 14 amino acids. The CDR3 protein is CASSDSTSGREQYF. As DNA, the CDR3 is TGTGCCAGCAGTGATTCAACTAGCGGACGAGAGCAGTACTTC.

V gene TRBV6-1 combines with J gene TRBJ2-7, with D perhaps TRBD1 (5 bases). The length of the CDR3 is 15 residues. Trimming removed 2 bases at V and 5 bases at J, with 16 bases between. The germline V gene encodes CDR1 MNHNS and CDR2 SASEGT. The CDR3 DNA sequence: TGTGCCAGCAGTGAACCTGGTCGACAGCCCCACGAGCAGTACTTC. Protein product: CASSEPGRQPHEQYF.

J is TRBJ2-5 and V is TRBV28; D is uncertain. The CDR3 totals 13 residues. Trimming stripped 7 bases from V and 3 bases from J, with 12 bases between. Looked up from germline, CDR1 is MDHEN and CDR2 is SYDVKM. CDR3 sequence reads: CASKNPSEETQYF. The CDR3 region has the DNA TGTGCCAGCAAAAATCCCAGCGAAGAGACCCAGTACTTC.

Only one count was recorded for this clonotype. V is TRBV11-2 and J is TRBJ2-7, with D perhaps matching TRBD2 (7 bases). This CDR3 has 18 amino acids. Per germline, CDR1 SGHAT and CDR2 FQNNGV. Trimming left V 5 bases short and J 0 bases short, with 23 bases between. This chain's CDR3 is CASSPPWGGADSSYEQYF. In DNA, the CDR3 is TGTGCCAGCAGCCCCCCCTGGGGGGGAGCGGACAGCTCCTACGAGCAGTACTTC. The full variable domain, its missing parts supplied by reference TRBV11-2 and TRBJ2-7, is EAGVAQSPRYKIIEKRQSVAFWCNPISGHATLYWYQQILGQGPKLLIQFQNNGVVDDSQLPKDRFSAERLKGVDSTLKIQPAKLEDSAVYLCASSPPWGGADSSYEQYFGPGTRLTVT.

The chain has TRBV6-6 and TRBJ1-5, with 7 bases matching TRBD1. The CDR3 runs to 15 residues. Unmatched junction bases numbered 8, after V lost 5 bases and J lost 4 bases. CDR1 and CDR2 from the germline V gene are MNHNY and SVGAGI (reference sequence). CDR3 sequence (DNA): TGTGCCAGCAGTCACAGGGGCTCGGGGAATCAGCCCCAGCATTTT. This sequence encodes CASSHRGSGNQPQHF.

There are a few counts of this clonotype. In DNA, the CDR3 is TGCGCCAGCAGCCAAACCTCAAGGCGCGGGGAAAAACTGTTTTTT. Protein sequence: CASSQTSRRGEKLFF. V gene TRBV4-3 combines with J gene TRBJ1-4; D gene unclear. Germline values: CDR1 LGHNA, CDR2 YSLEER. V was trimmed by 2 bases and J by 8 bases, leaving 15 bases between them. This CDR3 comprises 15 residues.

This clonotype was recorded a few times. The V and J genes are TRBV7-9 and TRBJ2-5; possibly TRBD2 for D (5 bases). The CDR3 extends over 14 amino acids. Germline V lookup: CDR1 SEHNR, CDR2 FQNEAQ (reference sequence). Trimming removed 10 bases from V and 3 bases from J, with 18 bases in between. CDR3 amino acids: CATKQSGMEETQYF. CDR3 bases: TGTGCCACCAAACAGTCGGGAATGGAAGAGACCCAGTACTTC.

On this clonotype: An end of the junction does not agree with germline; a read error may underlie this. The J gene is TRBJ2-7, the V gene TRBV27; TRBD2 matches at 13 bases. The CDR3 extends over 14 amino acids. Germline V gives CDR1 MNHEY, CDR2 SMNVEV (reference sequence). CDR3 bases: TGTGCCGGCAGTTTACTAGCGGGAGGGCTGGTGCAGTACTTC. It is translated as CAGSLLAGGLVQYF.